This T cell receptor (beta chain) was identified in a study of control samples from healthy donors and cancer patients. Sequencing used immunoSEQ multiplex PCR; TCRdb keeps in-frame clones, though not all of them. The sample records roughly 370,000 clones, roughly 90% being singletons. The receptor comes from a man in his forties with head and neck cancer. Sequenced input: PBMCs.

The CDR3 sequence: CATRTGGDTGELFF. CDR3 in DNA: TGTGCCACCCGGACAGGGGGGGACACCGGGGAGCTGTTTTTT. The V and J genes are TRBV7-2 and TRBJ2-2; TRBD1 agrees at 10 bases. The CDR3 spans 14 residues. Germline-derived CDR1 and CDR2 are SGHTA and FQGNSA. V trimming: 10 bases; J trimming: 3 bases; junction bases outside the gene matches: 5.